This section outlines one T cell receptor beta chain sequence together with its context. Its antigen is still unknown. The input lacks base qualities; no much larger clone sits a single base away. Inclusion was restricted to participants for whom at least one PBMC sample before ART initiation and at least two post-ART samples were available. Treatment was received in the United States of America by all participants with HIV. Before DNA extraction, cryopreserved samples containing about 1-11 million PBMC were thawed and washed. At the time of the earliest PBMC sample for each participant with HIV, ages ranged from about 23 to 60 years. Per participant, PBMC samples came from 1-4 timepoints prior to ART initiation and 2-8 timepoints following ART initiation, for a median of 7 samples. Serial HIV viral load, CD4+ T-cell count, ART history and demographic data were obtained for every participant. Genomic DNA was extracted from unsorted PBMC with a Qiagen kit on a QIAcube, with processing performed in batches of 12 samples.

These data belong to a study of long-term antiretroviral therapy in people with HIV (dated by TCRdb to between 2021 and 2023). Regarding the study in general: The earliest samples were collected roughly a decade before the 2015 WHO recommendation for immediate ART, at a time when ART was usually postponed until CD4 counts fell. No cross-contamination during QIAcube processing was seen in test extractions of a monoclonal T-cell line run alongside 33 polyclonal samples. A total of fewer than 200 cryopreserved PBMC samples were contributed to the cohort by 30 adults with confirmed HIV infection, with samples collected serially over a mean of around 6 years (range 1-12). Of the roughly 30 participants with HIV, eleven were female. A retrospective serial study tested whether ART initiation and durable HIV suppression were associated with changes in peripheral blood TRB repertoire composition and diversity.

The full study reports these points: Expanded TRB clones identified before ART initiation dominated the repertoire at all time points, although this dominance fluctuated and declined in many PLHIV after ART. Inferences about post-ART repertoire changes were limited because no data were available on ART adherence, viral resistance or therapy changes. The samples were dated from the mid-2000s to the late 2010s, and the ART regimens that were used may be less effective than current ART regimens. Starting ART was linked to a significant rise in TRB diversity, yet even after long-term ART the diversity remained significantly lower than in transplant donor controls. Narrower CDR3 length ranges were observed in HIV repertoires than in controls, and an antigen-experienced repertoire with only a slight naive shift after ART was suggested by the network structure. Because cell numbers in pre-ART samples were limited, unsorted PBMC were profiled instead of sorted CD4+ and CD8+ T cells. Limited PBMC availability meant only the TCR beta chain was sequenced, without alpha chain pairing.

V was cut back by 5 bases and J by 3 bases, leaving a gap of 12 bases between them. CDR1 and CDR2, looked up from the germline V gene, are SNHLY and FYNNEI. The CDR3 measures 14 amino acids from cysteine to phenylalanine. The CDR3 DNA has 42 bases and is translated from base 1. Sequencing of the TRB variable region was done with the immunoSEQ hsTCRB v3.0 assay at survey level resolution. The targeted TRB sequencing depth was roughly 40,000-55,000 T-cell genomes per sample. An Illumina MiSeq with a v3 150-cycle kit was used to sequence the pooled TRB libraries. The authors' analysis ran thus. Analysis of repertoires was carried out in R inside a reproducible Nextflow workflow spanning QC, data transformation and analysis. Custom analyses were implemented in LymphoSeq2, an R package for AIRR-Seq data exploration. After excluding several samples that yielded fewer than 5000 total TRB sequences, approximately 180 HIV repertoires remained for analysis. Among the 190 or so HIV repertoires that were kept, some 60 were collected before ART initiation and around 130 were collected after ART initiation. Repertoires were downsampled to 5000 TRB nucleotide sequences, and summary statistics were averaged over 100 downsampling iterations. TRB sequences were retained for analysis only if CDR3 regions of at least seven amino acids were present. Two measures captured diversity: a Shannon entropy-derived clonality score and the Gini coefficient. In repertoire networks, the top 5000 CDR3 amino acid sequences were linked whenever an edit distance of one separated two sequences. For TRB CDR3 amino acid sequences, antigen specificity groups and MHC restriction were predicted with GLIPH2. To flag known associations with CMV, EBV, HIV or tissue antigens, CDR3 amino acid sequences were compared against VDJdb and McPAS-TCR. Pre-ART, post-ART and control groups were compared with Wilcoxon signed-rank tests and Holm-Bonferroni correction. TCRdb re-hosts the immuneACCESS table, in-frame sequences only. Its copies lack some clones; in the studies checked, an unresolved V gene accounts for under half of them, and the cause for the rest is not known. V, J and clone size were drawn from that table, and D and trimming were deduced from the DNA. The sample table contains over 15,000 clones; only one count was recorded for roughly 86% of them. Over 9.5% of the sample is taken by the ten largest.

Sample: unsorted PBMCs, taken 0.5 years after starting antiretroviral therapy. Recombination connected TRBV2 to TRBJ2-3, with no confident D gene call. This TCR derives from a middle-aged man with HIV. This receptor carries the CDR3 CASSPEARTDTQYF. At the DNA level, the sequence is TGTGCCAGCAGTCCCGAAGCTAGGACAGATACGCAGTATTTT.